A selection of T cell receptor beta chains follows, all from one sample in a study of glioma-infiltrating T cells. One entry per CDR3 protein results from TCRdb running MiXCR on the multiplex PCR reads. The repertoire holds 300,000 to 450,000 distinct CDR3 sequences, with roughly two fifths as singletons. Sequencing input: glioma tissue, nonneoplastic brain tissue, or PBMCs (not recorded which). Receptors were obtained from a human donor with low-grade glioma or glioblastoma, undergoing nonglioma brain surgery, or in good health (not recorded which). Each CDR3 is given without its conserved first and last residue. Fields, in order: D gene, V gene, J gene, CDR3 protein. D genes are given only for firm matches.

>NA|TRBV7-9|TRBJ1-2
ASSLEVDSYGYT
>NA|TRBV6-1|TRBJ1-5
ASSDAGAGAGSNQPQH
>TRBD1|TRBV6-2/TRBV6-3|TRBJ2-7
ASSYSRDRGPMPYEQY
>TRBD1|TRBV4-2|TRBJ2-7
ASSLTGDEQY
>NA|TRBV7-9|TRBJ2-1
ASSAHPLREDEQF
>TRBD1|TRBV24-1|TRBJ2-1
ATSDPSPFQTGVRYNEQF
>NA|TRBV27|TRBJ1-5
ASSPRRHNQPQH
>TRBD1|TRBV27|TRBJ1-1
ASTNSGQGALDTEAF
>NA|TRBV6-1|TRBJ1-6
ASSQGKVNSPLH
>NA|TRBV20-1|TRBJ2-7
SARDHGGAYEQY
>TRBD1|TRBV28|TRBJ2-1
AIQDRGSYNEQF
>NA|TRBV7-2|TRBJ1-5
ASSPYRKGGSNQPQH
>NA|TRBV29-1|TRBJ2-1
SVEVVLNEQF
>NA|TRBV18|TRBJ2-1
ASSSSGASSYNEQF
>TRBD1|TRBV2|TRBJ2-3
ARSTGSTDTQY
>TRBD1|TRBV15|TRBJ1-3
ATYKTGIGNTIY
>NA|TRBV12-3/TRBV12-4|TRBJ1-1
ASSWSGHTEAF
>NA|TRBV7-8|TRBJ2-1
ASSLRGGADSYNEQF
>NA|TRBV29-1|TRBJ1-2
SVEDKVYYGYT
>NA|TRBV18|TRBJ2-7
ASSPTRAGEDEQY
>TRBD1|TRBV12-3/TRBV12-4|TRBJ1-1
ASSRTGGTTEAF
>NA|TRBV6-1|TRBJ2-1
ASSFYNIYGEQF
>TRBD2|TRBV20-1|TRBJ2-1
SASGLAGLYNEQF
>NA|TRBV10-3|TRBJ1-1
AISDGTLKGAEAF
>NA|TRBV20-1|TRBJ2-1
SARGHLLVNEQF
>NA|TRBV10-3|TRBJ2-7
AISGYGLSSYEQY
>NA|TRBV15|TRBJ2-7
ATSSWGGEQY
>NA|TRBV20-1|TRBJ1-4
SATLRYSREKLF